This T cell receptor beta chain was obtained from a study of beta chain features in type 1 diabetes. The wider study: Age, gender and cell yields were similar between patients and healthy donors.

This CDR3 has 15 amino acids. Trimming removed 2 bases at V and 3 bases at J, with 11 bases between. Germline assignment: CDR1 SGHVS and CDR2 FQNEAQ. Investigators reverse transcribed all isolated RNA, so they sequenced expressed TCRB transcripts. Profiling relied on immunoSEQ multiplex PCR, and the TCRdb table lists in-frame clones only, not all of them. The sample contains 900,000 or so clones, about a sixth of which appear only once. This clone turned up a few times. Its antigen remains unidentified. Based on CD45RO/CCR7/CD25/CD127/CD95/CD27, CD4+ regulatory, stem cell-like memory, naive and central memory cells were sorted. Overall study findings and caveats: VDJ junctions from patients with type 1 diabetes contained fewer insertions and more deletions. Shortening of TCRB CDR3s, moderate but significant, appeared in all four CD4+ subsets of Type 1 diabetes patients.

V usage is TRBV7-8 and J usage is TRBJ2-1; D gene unclear. Source material: naive CD4+ T cells from blood. This sequence was found in a woman aged 18-30 years in good health. The CDR3 region is CASSLLATFYNEQFF. The CDR3 DNA sequence: TGTGCCAGCAGCTTATTAGCCACGTTCTACAATGAGCAGTTCTTC.